A selection of T cell receptor beta chains follows, all from one sample in a study of OX40 agonist ivuxolimab in advanced cancers. Using immunoSEQ multiplex PCR, the repertoire was profiled, and TCRdb retains in-frame clones only, with some absent. The data contain about 64,000 clones, roughly 85% of them singletons. The sequences come from CD4+ or CD8+ T cells sorted from blood, collected in a trial of the OX40 agonist ivuxolimab. These receptors were taken from an adult with an advanced solid tumor such as melanoma, head and neck, liver or kidney cancer. Each CDR3 is given with its conserved first and last residue. The size field is filled for only some rows; it gives once, few, many or a size class.

>TRBJ1-1|TRBV5-4|NA
CASSLGRDGTEAFF
>TRBJ1-1|TRBV7-8|NA
CASSHRENTEAFF
>TRBJ1-1|TRBV28|NA
CASSLGTGAVNTEAFF
>TRBJ2-7|TRBV9|NA
CASSTPREQGAREQYF
>TRBJ1-2|TRBV29-1|NA
CSVESAGRGNGYTF
>TRBJ2-3|TRBV5-1|NA
CASSLLAGGNTDTQYF
>TRBJ1-2|TRBV5-5|few
CASSLGTRENYGYTF
>TRBJ1-5|TRBV19|NA
CASSITGDNQPQHF
>TRBJ2-3|TRBV5-5|NA
CASSTAPRGTDTQYF
>TRBJ2-2|TRBV19|NA
CATFSLVGANTGELFF
>TRBJ1-5|TRBV19|NA
CASNTGGSTYQPQHF
>TRBJ1-1|TRBV5-1|NA
CASSSTTGPRGTEAFF
>TRBJ2-5|TRBV15|once
CATSRDYFQASEETQYF
>TRBJ1-3|TRBV6-5|once
CASQGGRRKGNTIYF
>TRBJ1-5|TRBV18|NA
CASSPFQGNGQPQHF
>TRBJ1-2|TRBV5-4|NA
CASSLRRDYGYTF
>TRBJ2-6|TRBV30|NA
CAWSDRGFLANVLTF
>TRBJ2-7|TRBV5-1|NA
CASRPTGATYEQYF
>TRBJ2-3|TRBV5-1|NA
CASSLERGWTDTQYF
>TRBJ1-1|TRBV29-1|once
CSVAVGLGNTEAFF
>TRBJ1-5|TRBV5-5|NA
CASSLGGYSSNQPQHF
>TRBJ2-3|TRBV7-3|NA
CASSLRGVIDTQYF
>TRBJ1-3|TRBV5-5|NA
CASSWTGGMGNTIYF
>TRBJ2-2|TRBV5-1|few
CASSPAGTELTGELFF
>TRBJ2-3|TRBV10-3|NA
CAISEVSSTDTQYF
>TRBJ1-1|TRBV7-2|few
CASSPLIAGAAEAFF
>TRBJ1-2|TRBV4-2|NA
CASSQDEARVNYGYTF
>TRBJ2-7|TRBV7-3|NA
CASSLDRFGEQYF
>TRBJ1-4|TRBV7-9|NA
CASSPAGQDNEKLFF
>TRBJ1-1|TRBV6-4|NA
CASSSEVNTEAFF
>TRBJ2-2|TRBV19|once
CASSIGNRMAGELFF
>TRBJ2-7|TRBV27|NA
CASSQERGHYEQYF
>TRBJ2-7|TRBV5-5|NA
CASSSGAGVYEQYF
>TRBJ2-4|TRBV4-3|NA
CASSQDDAGGSNIQYF
>TRBJ2-1|TRBV5-1|NA
CASRPSGGGYNEQFF
>TRBJ1-2|TRBV5-4|NA
CASSSLQGIGGYTF
>TRBJ2-1|TRBV28|NA
CASRKTSSNEQFF
>TRBJ1-4|TRBV6-1|few
CASSEGSSNEKLFF
>TRBJ1-1|TRBV7-2|NA
CASSSSGASTEAFF
>TRBJ1-2|TRBV6-5|once
CASSPTGDGYTF
>TRBJ2-5|TRBV5-6|NA
CASIDQTQETQYF
>TRBJ2-2|TRBV5-1|NA
CASSSRGQAGELFF
>TRBJ1-2|TRBV30|NA
CAWSVRTAANYGYTF
>TRBJ1-1|TRBV6-1|NA
CASSRVRLEAFF
>TRBJ2-3|TRBV28|NA
CASSFSAGGDTQYF
>TRBJ2-5|TRBV19|NA
CASSTNNYQETQYF
>TRBJ1-1|TRBV9|NA
CASSVGVANTEAFF
>TRBJ2-1|TRBV5-1|NA
CASSPVASGASGAYNEQFF
>TRBJ2-3|TRBV5-1|NA
CASSLEARVDTQYF
>TRBJ1-6|TRBV7-3|few
CASSSTGESSPLHF
>TRBJ1-4|TRBV6-1|NA
CASSERTGGVKLFF
>TRBJ2-7|TRBV5-1|NA
CASSLEASYEQYF
>TRBJ2-1|TRBV27|NA
CASSLWGQGYNEQFF
>TRBJ2-1|TRBV7-3|NA
CASSPAVNNEQFF
>TRBJ1-1|TRBV28|once
CASSLYSLNSNTEAFF